The rows below give T cell receptor beta chains drawn from one sample of a study of tumor-infiltrating lymphocytes in localized non-small cell lung cancer. TCRdb keeps only in-frame clones here, not all; method: immunoSEQ multiplex PCR. The sample holds more than 8,500 clones, about four fifths seen once. Sequenced: uninvolved lung tissue not adjacent to the tumor. Receptors originate from a human donor with non-small cell lung cancer. Both conserved end residues are part of each CDR3.

v_gene,CDR3aa
TRBV5-1,CASSLRTSRTGELFF
TRBV6-6,CASSYSLAGDGYEQYF
TRBV19,CASNTGRINQPQHF
TRBV27,CASSSLPLAGDTYEQYF
TRBV7-9,CASSLGPIGSYEQYF
TRBV10-1,CASSVGSSYEQYF
TRBV7-6,CASSSSFGSYEQYF
TRBV7-8,CASSTRTSGGWETQYF
TRBV5-6,CASSLFDGDIQYF
TRBV29-1,CSVELVRGNEQFF